This T cell receptor beta chain was sequenced during a study of blood T cell repertoires in COVID-19. Across the study: Donors in the United States, Italy and Spain gave samples during acute or convalescent COVID-19. T cells, B-cell-depleted T cells, or PBMCs supplied cDNA or gDNA.

Original processing methods: Estimation of nucleated cell counts relied on the amplification of reference gene primers. Sequencing used immunoSEQ multiplex PCR; TCRdb keeps in-frame clones, though not all of them. V and J calls and clone size are those listed in that table; D and trimming were worked out from the DNA. The sample carries about 73,000 clones, 60% to 80% recorded once. It was during active infection that Seattle patients were enrolled and then longitudinally followed. Looked up from germline, CDR1 is SGDLS and CDR2 is YYNGEE. The CDR3 sequence is 14 residues long. With 3 bases clipped from V and 5 bases from J, the junction kept 4 bases outside the gene matches.

The gene calls are TRBV9 and TRBJ1-1, with TRBD1 identical over 10 bases. The TCR comes from a man between 65 and 80 years old with COVID-19, enrolled during active disease. Sequencing was done on a sample of peripheral blood. The CDR3 protein is CASSAWTGGTEAFF. CDR3 nucleotide sequence: TGTGCCAGCAGCGCGTGGACAGGGGGAACTGAAGCTTTCTTT.